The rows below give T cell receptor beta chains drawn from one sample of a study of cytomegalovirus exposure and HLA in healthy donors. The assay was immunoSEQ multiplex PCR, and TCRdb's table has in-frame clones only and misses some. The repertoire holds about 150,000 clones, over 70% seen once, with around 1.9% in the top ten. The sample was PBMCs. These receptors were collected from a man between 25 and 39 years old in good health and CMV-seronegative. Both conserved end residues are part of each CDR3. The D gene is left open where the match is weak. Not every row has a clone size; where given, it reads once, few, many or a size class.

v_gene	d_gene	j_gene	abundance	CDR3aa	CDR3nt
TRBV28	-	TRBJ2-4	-	CASSFVGQWYF	TGTGCCAGCAGTTTTGTCGGACAGTGGTACTTC
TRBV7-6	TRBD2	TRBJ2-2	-	CASSPAPSGAATGELFF	TGTGCCAGCAGCCCAGCCCCTAGCGGGGCTGCCACCGGGGAGCTGTTTTTT
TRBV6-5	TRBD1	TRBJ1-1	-	CASSQGQGAEAFF	TGTGCCAGCAGTCAAGGACAGGGCGCTGAAGCTTTCTTT
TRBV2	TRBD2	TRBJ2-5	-	CASSDQRLAGGRETQYF	TGTGCCAGCAGCGATCAAAGACTAGCGGGGGGGCGAGAGACCCAGTACTTC
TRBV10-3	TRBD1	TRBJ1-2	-	CAISETVPGQGDYGYTF	TGTGCCATCAGTGAGACAGTCCCGGGACAGGGAGACTATGGCTACACCTTC
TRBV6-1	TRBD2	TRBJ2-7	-	CASSDRAGVEQYF	TGTGCCAGCAGTGACCGGGCGGGGGTCGAGCAGTACTTC
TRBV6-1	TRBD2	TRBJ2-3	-	CASSESTSGGFTQYF	TGTGCCAGCAGTGAATCGACTAGCGGTGGTTTTACGCAGTATTTT
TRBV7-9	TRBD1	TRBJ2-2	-	CASSLVGDRAYTGELFF	TGTGCCAGCAGCTTAGTTGGGGACAGGGCATACACCGGGGAGCTGTTTTTT
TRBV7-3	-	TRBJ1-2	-	CASSLNPGYGYTF	TGTGCCAGCAGCTTAAACCCCGGGTATGGCTACACCTTC
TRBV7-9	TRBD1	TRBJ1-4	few	CASSPGQGEKLFF	TGTGCCAGCAGCCCTGGACAGGGCGAAAAACTGTTTTTT
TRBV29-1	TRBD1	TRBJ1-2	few	CSVNTDRAYGYTF	TGCAGCGTTAACACAGACAGGGCCTATGGCTACACCTTC
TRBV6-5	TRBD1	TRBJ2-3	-	CASTRSGRQGDTQYF	TGTGCCAGCACCCGGTCCGGAAGACAGGGTGATACGCAGTATTTT
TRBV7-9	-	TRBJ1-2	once	CASSPPDRSINYGYTF	TGTGCCAGCAGCCCGCCGGACAGATCGATAAACTATGGCTACACCTTC
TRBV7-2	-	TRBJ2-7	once	CASSSLAGYEQYF	TGTGCCAGCAGCTCCTTGGCGGGTTACGAGCAGTACTTC